Shown below are 3 T cell receptor beta chains from a single sample sequenced in a study of cytomegalovirus exposure and HLA in healthy donors. 13 Jbeta primers and 60 Vbeta primers were used for the PCR. Measured with immunoSEQ multiplex PCR; TCRdb has only the in-frame clones, and not every one. Altogether over 150,000 clones are present, just under 85% being singletons, with the ten largest covering around 4.8%. Sequencing was performed on PBMCs. Receptors were obtained from a girl between 10 and 17 years old in good health and CMV-seropositive.

The chain carries TRBV30 and TRBJ2-7; D might be TRBD2 (6 bases). The ends were cut back, 8 bases at V and 0 bases at J, with 17 bases in the middle. CDR1 is GTSNPN and CDR2 is SVGIG in the germline V gene (reference sequence). This CDR3 contains 14 residues. CDR3 nucleotides: TGTGCCGGCGACGGGACTCCTAGCTCCTACGAGCAGTACTTC. Translating it yields CAGDGTPSSYEQYF.

The V gene is TRBV19, the J gene TRBJ2-1; 16 bases match TRBD2. J was trimmed by 10 bases and V by 5 bases; bases with no gene match: 23. The CDR3 covers 21 residues. Germline loops: CDR1 LNHDA, CDR2 SQIVND (reference sequence). Here the CDR3 reads CASSPLTIKPGTSGGAREQFF. CDR3 DNA sequence: TGTGCCAGTAGTCCACTCACCATTAAACCCGGGACTAGCGGGGGGGCTAGGGAGCAGTTCTTC.

V and J are TRBV4-1 and TRBJ1-1; tentatively, D is TRBD1 (5 bases). Germline V gene data show CDR1 as MGHRA and CDR2 as YSYEKL. Trimming cost V 1 base and J 5 bases, with 14 bases left between them. This CDR3 spans 15 amino acids. The CDR3 DNA is TGCGCCAGCAGCCAAGTGAATAGGGGCGCGACTGAAGCTTTCTTT. Translating it yields CASSQVNRGATEAFF.